This paragraph covers one T cell receptor beta chain sequence. Antigen: not known. TCRdb recomputed calls from the RT-PCR reads with MiXCR, one row per CDR3 protein. This repertoire shows about 620,000 distinct CDR3 sequences, around 11% found once; its top ten account for approximately 11%. This CDR3 spans 15 amino acids. Trimming left V 0 bases short and J 8 bases short, with 14 bases between. Germline CDR1 is SGHDT and CDR2 is YYEEEE. The data were taken from a study of response to subunit inactivated influenza vaccine. Study findings and constraints: It was suggested by the authors that few new T cells are recruited by each seasonal influenza vaccination.

The same sample was also used in a study of T cells expressing NK-cell markers. That paper notes: UMIs were included in TCR beta cDNA generated by 5'RACE template switching. In several experiments, an anti-gamma-delta TCR antibody restricted sorting to alpha-beta TCR T cells. For a few donors, these clonotypes were likewise the leading ones in the CD3+CD56-NKG2C+ fraction.

J is TRBJ2-2 and V is TRBV5-6; D is possibly TRBD1 (5 bases). This TCR was recovered from a man aged 45-60 years who received an inactivated influenza vaccine. This material consisted of PBMCs from blood, taken on the day of vaccination. The DNA for the CDR3 is TGTGCCAGCAGCTTGGGTGGACGGACATCTGGGGAGCTGTTTTTT. It translates to CASSLGGRTSGELFF.